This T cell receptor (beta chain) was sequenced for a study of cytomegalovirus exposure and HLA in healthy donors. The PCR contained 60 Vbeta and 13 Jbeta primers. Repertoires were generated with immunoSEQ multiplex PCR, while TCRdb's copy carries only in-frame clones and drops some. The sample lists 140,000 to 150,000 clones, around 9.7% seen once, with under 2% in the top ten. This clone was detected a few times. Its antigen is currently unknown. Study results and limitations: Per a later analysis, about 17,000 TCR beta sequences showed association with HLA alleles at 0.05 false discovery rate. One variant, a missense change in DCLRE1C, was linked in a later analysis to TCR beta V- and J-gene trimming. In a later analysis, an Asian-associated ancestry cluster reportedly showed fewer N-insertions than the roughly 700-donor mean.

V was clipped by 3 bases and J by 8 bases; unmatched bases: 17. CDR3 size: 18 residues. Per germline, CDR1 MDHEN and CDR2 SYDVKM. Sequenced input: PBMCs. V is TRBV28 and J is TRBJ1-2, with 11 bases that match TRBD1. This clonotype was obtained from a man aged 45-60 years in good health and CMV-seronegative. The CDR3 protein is CASSFSRRLGQGEAGYTF. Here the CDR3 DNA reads TGTGCCAGCAGTTTCTCTCGAAGGCTGGGACAGGGGGAAGCCGGCTACACCTTC.